The T cell receptor (beta chain) under discussion was sequenced for a study of T cell responses to AZD1222 COVID-19 vaccine. Study-level findings and limits: Clonal diversity may have been underestimated in mostly white British donors. Without day 14 samples, only post-peak T cell repertoires were studied.

Clones were sequenced by immunoSEQ multiplex PCR, and TCRdb holds only the in-frame ones, with some missing. The data hold about 150,000 clones, with about 85% observed a single time. J lost 4 bases, V lost 4 bases, and 6 bases had no gene match. Germline CDR1 reads SGHDT; CDR2 reads YYEEEE. The CDR3 loop spans 15 amino acids. As concerns this clone: Its specificity is not known.

The chain couples TRBV5-6 to TRBJ1-2, with 11 bases matching TRBD1. The receptor was isolated from an adult who had recovered from COVID-19. The sample here was peripheral blood, taken after recovery from COVID-19. The CDR3 reads CASSDRTGGRYGYTF. Written as DNA, the CDR3 is TGTGCCAGCAGCGATAGGACAGGGGGCCGCTATGGCTACACCTTC.